A single count supports the clone carrying this TCR beta chain. Its target is unknown. Method: immunoSEQ multiplex PCR; TCRdb's copy keeps in-frame clones and lacks some. Of more than 85,000 clones listed, approximately 87% are singletons. From germline, CDR1 is KGHDR and CDR2 SFDVKD. V lost 7 bases to trimming and J lost 2 bases, with 10 bases between them. This CDR3 is built from 13 residues. This sample is drawn from a study of T cell responses to AZD1222 COVID-19 vaccine. Study-wide points: Spike-specific TCR breadth and depth rose after two AZD1222 doses. A mostly white British donor set with more females was recruited, and clonal diversity was possibly underestimated.

This clonotype was obtained from an adult in good health. The chain is built from TRBV24-1 and TRBJ1-2; D call uncertain. This material consisted of peripheral blood, taken on day 0 of AZD1222 vaccination. CDR3: CATSSSPNYGYTF. The CDR3 bases are TGTGCCACCAGCAGCTCCCCAAACTATGGCTACACCTTC.